This T cell receptor (beta chain) was captured by sequencing in a study of technical replicates of blood from a handful of donors. The protocol was immunoSEQ multiplex PCR, while the TCRdb copy is restricted to in-frame clones and leaves out a portion. The sample lists 75,000 to 95,000 clones, about 94% seen once, with about 0.39% in the top ten. V lost 11 bases and J lost 0; bases outside the gene matches: 17. Germline V gene lookup returns CDR1 ENHRY and CDR2 SYGVKD. This CDR3 has 17 residues. Sequenced: T cells isolated from PBMCs. This chain joins TRBV10-3 and TRBJ1-1; 8 bases match TRBD1. This TCR came from a human donor in good health. As DNA, the CDR3 is TGTGCCTGCGGCGGGGGCAGGGGGCCATCCCTGAACACTGAAGCTTTCTTT. Protein product: CACGGGRGPSLNTEAFF.